Shown below are 28 T cell receptor beta chains from a single sample sequenced in a study of T cell responses to AZD1222 COVID-19 vaccine. Sequenced by immunoSEQ multiplex PCR; TCRdb stores in-frame clones only, minus some. Of about 140,000 clones in the sample, approximately 95% were seen once. The sequences come from peripheral blood, collected on day 0 of MenACWY control vaccination. The receptor source for this set is an adult in good health.

This clone was seen a few times. The chain is built from TRBV15 and TRBJ1-4; a weak D match, TRBD1 (5 bases). V was pared by 1 base and J by 6 bases, with 12 bases between. The CDR3 loop spans 15 amino acids. CDR1 and CDR2 from the germline V gene are LNHNV and YYDKDF (reference sequence). This CDR3 is CATSRAGRAYEKLFF. CDR3 nucleotides: TGTGCCACCAGCAGAGCCGGCAGGGCATATGAAAAACTGTTTTTT.

This chain links TRBV2 with TRBJ1-1; TRBD1 aligns across 10 bases. CDR1 and CDR2 from the germline V gene are SNHLY and FYNNEI. The junction had 10 bases not matched to a gene; V was cut back by 7 bases and J by 8 bases. The CDR3 length is 14 residues. CDR3 residues: CASTRGGTGEEAFF. In DNA, the CDR3 is TGTGCCAGCACCCGGGGGGGGACAGGGGAAGAAGCTTTCTTT.

The chain has TRBV30 and TRBJ1-1; TRBD1 aligns across 8 bases. Trimming at V came to 5 bases and at J to 1 base, leaving 0 bases not matched to a gene. This CDR3 region has 12 residues. Germline V gene data show CDR1 as GTSNPN and CDR2 as SVGIG (reference sequence). CDR3 in DNA: TGTGCCTGGGACAGGGGGAACACTGAAGCTTTCTTT. Translating gives CAWDRGNTEAFF.

V is TRBV19 and J is TRBJ1-2; maybe TRBD1 (6 bases). The V gene's germline CDR1 is LNHDA and CDR2 SQIVND (reference sequence). The CDR3 runs 15 residues. V dropped 7 bases and J dropped 4 bases, with 19 bases sitting between them. The CDR3 loop is CASIDAGQGGYGYTF. CDR3 in DNA: TGTGCCAGTATTGATGCGGGACAAGGGGGCTATGGCTACACCTTC.

This clone was counted once. The rearrangement joins TRBV15 to TRBJ2-5, with 12 nucleotides matching TRBD1. With 9 bases clipped from V and 4 bases from J, the junction kept 15 bases outside the gene matches. Germline V gene lookup returns CDR1 LNHNV and CDR2 YYDKDF (reference sequence). The CDR3 runs to 17 residues. CDR3 residues: CATLRFGTGGHGETQYF. The CDR3 nucleotides read TGTGCCACTCTGCGGTTTGGGACAGGGGGCCATGGAGAGACCCAGTACTTC.

The rearrangement joins TRBV15 to TRBJ2-3; 8 bases fit TRBD2. The V segment lost 4 bases and the J segment 1 base; nucleotides outside the gene matches: 7. Germline V lookup: CDR1 LNHNV, CDR2 YYDKDF (reference sequence). CDR3 length equals 16 residues. The CDR3 spells CATSKDSGMGTDTQYF. The CDR3 bases are TGTGCCACCAGCAAGGATAGCGGGATGGGCACAGATACGCAGTATTTT.

The CDR3 is CASSIGAGTYTDTQYF. The CDR3, as DNA: TGTGCCAGTAGTATAGGGGCAGGGACCTACACAGATACGCAGTATTTT. This rearrangement joins TRBV19 to TRBJ2-3, with D perhaps matching TRBD1 or TRBD2 (5 bases each). Trimming pared 1 base from V and 2 bases from J, leaving 13 bases between. Germline lookup yields CDR1 LNHDA and CDR2 SQIVND (reference sequence). This CDR3 has 16 amino acids.

The chain combines TRBV19 with TRBJ1-5, with D unclear. V lost 4 bases and J 0 bases, leaving 10 bases between the germline ends. CDR1 LNHDA and CDR2 SQIVND come from the germline V gene (reference sequence). There are 15 residues in the CDR3. The CDR3 DNA reads TGTGCCAGTAGTACAACTCGGGATAGCAATCAGCCCCAGCATTTT. Amino acids: CASSTTRDSNQPQHF.

The chain carries TRBV19 and TRBJ2-1, with TRBD1 as a possible D gene (5 bases). Per germline, CDR1 LNHDA and CDR2 SQIVND (reference sequence). The CDR3 loop spans 15 amino acids. Trimming took 3 bases from V and 5 from J, leaving 14 bases between them. CDR3 sequence: CASSIWQGFHNEQFF. The CDR3 DNA is TGTGCCAGTAGTATTTGGCAGGGTTTCCACAATGAGCAGTTCTTC.

As for this clone: Other DNA sequences in the same sample also yield this CDR3. The genes are TRBV14 and TRBJ2-3, with no clear D. The CDR3 spans 13 residues. Deletions cut 1 base from V and 3 bases from J, with 5 bases between. Germline V gene sequence: CDR1 SGHDN, CDR2 FVKESK. The CDR3 is CASSQVGTDTQYF. In nucleotides, the CDR3 is TGTGCCAGCAGCCAAGTGGGAACAGATACGCAGTATTTT.

This chain links TRBV5-6 with TRBJ1-6; D perhaps matches TRBD1 (5 bases). Looked up from germline, CDR1 is SGHDT and CDR2 is YYEEEE. The CDR3 runs 15 residues. The V and J ends lost 0 bases and 6 bases respectively, with 10 bases between them. This CDR3 is CASSLGAQGNSPLHF. In nucleotides, the CDR3 is TGTGCCAGCAGCTTGGGAGCCCAGGGTAATTCACCCCTCCACTTT.

The rearrangement links TRBV3-1 (or the pseudogene TRBV3-2) to TRBJ2-3; the match to TRBD2 covers 11 bases. The junction had 4 bases not matched to a gene; V was cut back by 5 bases and J by 0 bases. CDR1 is LGHDT, CDR2 YNNKEL, per germline (reference sequence). The CDR3 has 16 residues. This CDR3 is CASSVRLAGSTDTQYF. CDR3 sequence (DNA): TGTGCCAGCAGCGTTAGACTAGCGGGGAGCACAGATACGCAGTATTTT.

This rearrangement joins TRBV5-1 to TRBJ1-2; no firm D call. Trimming removed 0 bases from V and 4 bases from J, with 13 bases in between. CDR3 length: 15 amino acids. The germline V gene has CDR1 SGHRS and CDR2 YFSETQ. DNA of the CDR3: TGCGCCAGCAGCTTGGATAGTGGGGTCGGCTATGGCTACACCTTC. Protein product: CASSLDSGVGYGYTF.

The gene calls are TRBV2 and TRBJ1-1; D uncertain. The length of the CDR3 is 14 residues. Trimming cost V 3 bases and J 3 bases, with 11 bases left between them. The germline V gene has CDR1 SNHLY and CDR2 FYNNEI. The CDR3 DNA follows: TGTGCCAGCAGTGATCCAGGCTGGGACACTGAAGCTTTCTTT. Its translation is CASSDPGWDTEAFF.

The chain is built from TRBV5-4 and TRBJ2-6; D may correspond to TRBD1 or TRBD2 (5 bases each). This CDR3 contains 15 residues. Germline V gene lookup returns CDR1 SGHNT and CDR2 YYREEE (reference sequence). With 1 base removed from V and 2 bases from J, the gap between germline ends came to 7 bases. CDR3 bases: TGTGCCAGCAGCTTGATGGGACCTGGGGCCAACGTCCTGACTTTC. This sequence encodes CASSLMGPGANVLTF. The full variable domain, its missing parts supplied by reference TRBV5-4 and TRBJ2-6, is ETGVTQSPTHLIKTRGQQVTLRCSSQSGHNTVSWYQQALGQGPQFIFQYYREEENGRGNFPPRFSGLQFPNYSSELNVNALELDDSALYLCASSLMGPGANVLTFGAGSRLTVL.

This chain links TRBV4-1 with TRBJ2-5, with 8 positions matching TRBD2. From germline, CDR1 is MGHRA and CDR2 YSYEKL. Trimming took 8 bases from V and 2 from J; bases not matched to a gene: 10. The CDR3 loop spans 15 amino acids. The CDR3 loop reads CASRALAGRQETQYF. CDR3 bases: TGCGCCAGCCGAGCGCTAGCGGGCCGACAAGAGACCCAGTACTTC.

The chain is built from TRBV27 and TRBJ1-1; D unclear. V gave up 7 bases and J gave up 1 base, with 19 bases separating them. The CDR3 runs to 16 residues. CDR1 is MNHEY and CDR2 is SMNVEV in the germline V gene (reference sequence). The CDR3: CASNSRPPQENTEAFF. The CDR3, as DNA: TGTGCCAGCAATTCCCGGCCACCTCAGGAGAACACTGAAGCTTTCTTT.

DNA for the CDR3: TGTGCCATCAGGGCCAGTAACACTGAAGCTTTCTTT. This gives the protein CAIRASNTEAFF. V usage is TRBV10-3 and J usage is TRBJ1-1; D remains ambiguous. The germline gives CDR1 ENHRY, CDR2 SYGVKD. Trimming pared 6 bases from V and 2 bases from J, leaving 7 bases between. CDR3 length: 12 residues.

The chain combines TRBV7-9 with TRBJ2-7, with D hard to call. Germline CDR1 SEHNR, CDR2 FQNEAQ (reference sequence). V lost 5 bases to trimming and J lost 4 bases, with 15 bases between them. The CDR3 runs 14 residues. Here the CDR3 reads CASSRAARRYEQYF. The CDR3, as DNA: TGTGCCAGCAGCAGAGCAGCCCGAAGGTACGAGCAGTACTTC.

The chain uses TRBV6-5 and TRBJ1-1; a weak D match, TRBD1 (5 bases). CDR1 is MNHEY, CDR2 SVGAGI, per germline. The CDR3 is 15 residues long. V lost 7 bases, J lost 1 base, and 16 bases lay in between. The CDR3 coding sequence is TGTGCCAGCACCTTAACAGGAGCGGGGAACACTGAAGCTTTCTTT. This encodes CASTLTGAGNTEAFF.

The genes are TRBV4-3 and TRBJ1-3; D may be TRBD1 (6 bases). This CDR3 contains 13 residues. Germline-derived CDR1 and CDR2 are LGHNA and YSLEER. V lost 5 bases to trimming and J lost 8 bases, with 13 bases between them. CDR3 amino acids: CASSLEEGDTIYF. The CDR3, as DNA: TGCGCCAGCAGCTTGGAAGAGGGGGACACCATATATTTT.

This chain links TRBV10-1 with TRBJ2-1, with 13 bases lining up with TRBD2. Trimming at V came to 8 bases and at J to 2 bases, leaving 12 bases not matched to a gene. Germline loops: CDR1 WNHNN, CDR2 SYGVQD (reference sequence). This CDR3 spans 18 amino acids. The chain's CDR3 is CASSQGGTSGITYNEQFF. The CDR3, as DNA: TGCGCCAGCTCCCAAGGAGGGACTAGCGGGATTACCTACAATGAGCAGTTCTTC.

This chain uses TRBV10-3 with TRBJ2-1, with D unresolved. V lost 0 bases to trimming and J lost 4 bases, with 13 bases between them. CDR1 is ENHRY and CDR2 is SYGVKD in the germline V gene. CDR3 length: 16 residues. The CDR3: CAISESGDRVYNEQFF. CDR3 sequence (DNA): TGTGCCATCAGTGAGTCTGGAGATAGAGTATACAATGAGCAGTTCTTC.

The gene calls are TRBV2 and TRBJ2-7; TRBD1 is a possible D gene (6 bases). The V and J ends lost 3 bases and 3 bases respectively, with 15 bases between them. Looked up from germline, CDR1 is SNHLY and CDR2 is FYNNEI. CDR3 length equals 15 residues. The CDR3 loop is CASSDGGHNIYEQYF. CDR3 nucleotides: TGTGCCAGCAGTGATGGGGGACACAACATCTACGAGCAGTACTTC.

The chain combines TRBV10-1 with TRBJ2-4; D is uncertain. Germline assignment: CDR1 WNHNN and CDR2 SYGVQD (reference sequence). V lost 8 bases and J 8 bases, leaving 7 bases between the germline ends. CDR3 length: 10 amino acids. The CDR3 DNA reads TGCGCCAGCCGAGGAGACATTCAGTACTTC. Protein product: CASRGDIQYF.

The chain joins TRBV5-8 to TRBJ1-1; TRBD1 is a possible D gene (5 bases). Germline CDR1 reads SGHTS; CDR2 reads YDEGEE. The V gene lost 0 bases and the J gene lost 7 bases, with 13 bases spanning the gap. The CDR3 runs to 14 residues. The CDR3 nucleotides read TGTGCCAGCAGCTTGGTAACACAGAGGGGTGAAGCTTTCTTT. Amino acid sequence: CASSLVTQRGEAFF.

This clone was detected once. The chain has TRBV28 and TRBJ1-5, with D perhaps matching TRBD1 (5 bases). Trimming removed 3 bases at V and 2 bases at J, with 8 bases between. The length of the CDR3 is 14 residues. Germline assignment: CDR1 MDHEN and CDR2 SYDVKM. CDR3 in amino acids: CASSLKGGNQPQHF. As DNA, the CDR3 is TGTGCCAGCAGTTTGAAAGGGGGCAATCAGCCCCAGCATTTT.

This chain joins TRBV10-3 and TRBJ1-1, with no clear D. CDR1 and CDR2 (germline): ENHRY, SYGVKD. The germline V and J ends were trimmed by 0 bases and 3 bases, with 5 bases remaining between them. The CDR3 contains 13 residues. The CDR3 reads CAISESSYTEAFF. DNA of the CDR3: TGTGCCATCAGTGAGTCGAGCTACACTGAAGCTTTCTTT.